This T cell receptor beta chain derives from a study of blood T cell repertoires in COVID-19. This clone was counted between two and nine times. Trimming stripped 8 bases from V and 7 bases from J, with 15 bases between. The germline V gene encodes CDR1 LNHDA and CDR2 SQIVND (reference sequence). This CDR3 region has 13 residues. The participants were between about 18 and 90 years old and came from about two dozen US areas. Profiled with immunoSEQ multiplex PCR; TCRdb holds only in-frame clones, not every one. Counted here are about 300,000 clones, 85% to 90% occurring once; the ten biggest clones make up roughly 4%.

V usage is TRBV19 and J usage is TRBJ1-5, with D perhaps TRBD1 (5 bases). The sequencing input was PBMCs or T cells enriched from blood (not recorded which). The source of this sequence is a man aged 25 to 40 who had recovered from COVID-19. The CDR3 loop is CASGAPDRQPQHF. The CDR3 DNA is TGTGCCAGTGGGGCCCCGGACCGGCAGCCCCAGCATTTT.